This TCR beta chain emerged from a study of blood T cells in healthy people across ages. The second PCR ran about 6 to 12 cycles with a sample-barcoded 5' primer and J-beta primers. Through a template-switch adaptor with 12 random nucleotides, each cDNA molecule received a tag. TCRdb recomputed calls from the 5' RACE reads with MiXCR, one row per CDR3 protein. The data hold about 1,500,000 distinct CDR3 sequences, with roughly 27% observed a single time. This CDR3 is built from 16 residues. With V trimmed by 3 bases and J by 4 bases, 5 bases remained unmatched. In germline, CDR1 is DFQATT, CDR2 SNEGSKA (reference sequence). This clonotype was seen only a few times. What it recognizes is unknown. Study conclusions and caveats: Measured against age, TCR beta diversity per million T cells decreased in a roughly linear manner.

This clonotype originated in a woman younger than 45 in good health. Sequenced input: blood. This chain uses TRBV20-1 with TRBJ2-1; 14 bases match TRBD2. The CDR3 sequence: CSARGTSGSSYNEQFF. The CDR3 DNA reads TGCAGTGCTAGGGGGACTAGCGGGAGTAGTTACAATGAGCAGTTCTTC.